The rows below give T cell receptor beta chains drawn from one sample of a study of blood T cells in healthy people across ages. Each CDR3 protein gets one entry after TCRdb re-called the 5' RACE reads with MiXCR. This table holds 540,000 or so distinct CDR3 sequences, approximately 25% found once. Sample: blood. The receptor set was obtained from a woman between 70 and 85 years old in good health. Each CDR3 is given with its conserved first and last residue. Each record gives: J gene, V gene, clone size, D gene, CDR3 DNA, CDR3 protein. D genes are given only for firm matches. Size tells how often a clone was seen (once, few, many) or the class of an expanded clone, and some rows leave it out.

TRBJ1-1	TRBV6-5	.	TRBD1	TGTGCCAGTTCCACCGGACAGGTTTGGGACACTGAAGCTTTCTTT	CASSTGQVWDTEAFF
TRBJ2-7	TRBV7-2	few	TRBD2	TGTGCCAGCAGCTTAGCGCAGAGCGGGAGATACTACGAGCAGTACTTC	CASSLAQSGRYYEQYF
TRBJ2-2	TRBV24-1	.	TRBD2	TGTGCCACCAGGCGGGCTAGCGGAGGACCCGGGGAGCTGGTTTTT	CATRRASGGPGELVF
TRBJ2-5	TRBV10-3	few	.	TGTGCCATCAGCGGTTCGGGATTGAGAGAGACCCAGTACTTC	CAISGSGLRETQYF
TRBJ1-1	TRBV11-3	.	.	TGTGCCAGCAGCTTAGAAGGGCGGTTGAACACTGAAGCTTTCTTT	CASSLEGRLNTEAFF
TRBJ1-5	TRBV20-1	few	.	TGCAGTGCCAGAGATGGGGCGGTTCTAGGGCCCCAGCATTTT	CSARDGAVLGPQHF
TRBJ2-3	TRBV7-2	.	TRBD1	TGTGCCAGCAGCTTCCTGAACAGGGGAGTGGGTGGCACAGATACGCAGTATTTT	CASSFLNRGVGGTDTQYF
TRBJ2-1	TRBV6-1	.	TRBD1	TGTGCCAGCAGTGAAGCGGACAGGGTGGGCAATGAGCAGTTCTTC	CASSEADRVGNEQFF
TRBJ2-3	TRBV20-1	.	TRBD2	TGCAGTGCTAGGAGGCTAGCGGGGGGATCGGATACGCAGTATTTT	CSARRLAGGSDTQYF
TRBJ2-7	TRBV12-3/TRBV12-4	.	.	TGTGCCAGCAGGCAGACCTGGGGCGGGGCGGGTGAGCAGTACTTC	CASRQTWGGAGEQYF
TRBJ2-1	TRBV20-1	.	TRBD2	TGCAGTGCTAAACTAGCGGGGGACCTATACAATGAGCAGTTCTTC	CSAKLAGDLYNEQFF
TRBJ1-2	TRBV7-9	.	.	TGTGCCAGCAGCGCACCGGGACACCCGTCTAGGGGCTACACCTTC	CASSAPGHPSRGYTF
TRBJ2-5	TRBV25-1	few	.	TGTGCCAGCAGGGGGCAGGGGCATACAGAGACCCAGTACTTC	CASRGQGHTETQYF
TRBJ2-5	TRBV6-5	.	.	TGTGCCAGCAGTTACGGAAACCCAACCGGGACAAAATTGGAGACCCAGTACTTC	CASSYGNPTGTKLETQYF
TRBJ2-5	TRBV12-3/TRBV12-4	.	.	TGTGCCAGCAGGGTCGCGGAGACCCAGTACTTC	CASRVAETQYF
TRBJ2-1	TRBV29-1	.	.	TGCAGCGCCTCCTCCGGGACGGGGGAGTTCTTC	CSASSGTGEFF
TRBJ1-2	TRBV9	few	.	TGTGCCAGCAGCGAGGCAGGGTCTTTGGGCTATGGCTACACCTTC	CASSEAGSLGYGYTF
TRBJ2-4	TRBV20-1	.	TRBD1	TGCAGTGCAAACACAGGGGCGGACCTTCAGTACTTC	CSANTGADLQYF
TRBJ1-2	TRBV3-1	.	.	TGTGCCAGCAGCCAGCACGGACAGAGTTATGGCTACACCTTC	CASSQHGQSYGYTF
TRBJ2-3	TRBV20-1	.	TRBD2	TGCAGTGCTAAAGCGGGGGGGAACACAGATACGCAGTATTTT	CSAKAGGNTDTQYF
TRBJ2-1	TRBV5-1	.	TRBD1	TGCGCCAGCAGCTTGGTGGGACAGGGGGCAAATGAGCAGTTCTTC	CASSLVGQGANEQFF
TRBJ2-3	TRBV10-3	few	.	TGTGCCATCACAGGGACCAGCACAGATACGCAGTATTTT	CAITGTSTDTQYF
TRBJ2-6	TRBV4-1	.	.	TGCGCCAGCAGCCCACCGATATCCTCTGGGGCCAACGTCCTGACTTTC	CASSPPISSGANVLTF
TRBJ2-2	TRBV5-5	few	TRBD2	TGTGCCAGCAGCTTGAGTGGGACTAGCCTCTACGGGGAGCTGTTTTTT	CASSLSGTSLYGELFF
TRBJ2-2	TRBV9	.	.	TGTGCCAGCAGCGTAGGCCAGACACGGGCCGGGGAGCTGCTTTTT	CASSVGQTRAGELLF
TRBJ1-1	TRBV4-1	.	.	TGCGCCAGCAGCCAAGATCGGGGAATGAACACTGAAGCTTTCTTT	CASSQDRGMNTEAFF
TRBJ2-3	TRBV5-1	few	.	TGCGCCAGCAGCTGGGGGCCGGGGGCTAGCACAGATACGCAGTATTTT	CASSWGPGASTDTQYF
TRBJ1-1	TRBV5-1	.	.	TGCTCCAGCAGTGGCTGGCAGGGAAACACTGAAGCTTTCTTT	CSSSGWQGNTEAFF
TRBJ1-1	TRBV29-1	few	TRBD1	TGCAGCGTTGGAGGTTCGACAGGGAGTATGAACACTGAAGCTTTCTTT	CSVGGSTGSMNTEAFF
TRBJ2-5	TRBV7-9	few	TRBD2	TGTGCCTTCCGGTGGACGGGGGGGACCCAGTACTTC	CAFRWTGGTQYF
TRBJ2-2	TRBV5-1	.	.	TGCGCCAGCAGCTTGAACAGGGCGAACACCGGGGAGCTGTTTTTT	CASSLNRANTGELFF
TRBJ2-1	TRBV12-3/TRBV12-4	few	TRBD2	TGTGCCAGCAGTCCAGCGGGACTAGCCGGTAATGAGCAGTTCTTC	CASSPAGLAGNEQFF
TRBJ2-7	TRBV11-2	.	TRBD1	TGTGCCAGCAGTTCGGGTGGGACAGTCAATTACGAGCAGTACTTC	CASSSGGTVNYEQYF
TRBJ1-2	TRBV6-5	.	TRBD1	TGTGCCAGCCGCCGGGACAGATATGGCTACACCTTC	CASRRDRYGYTF
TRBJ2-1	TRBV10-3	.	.	TGTGCCGTCGGCCCCCAAGCGGGACACCCTTACAATGAGCAGTTCTTC	CAVGPQAGHPYNEQFF
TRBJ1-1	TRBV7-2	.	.	TGTGCCAGCAGCTTCCAGGCGGGACCTAGAGCTTTCTTT	CASSFQAGPRAFF
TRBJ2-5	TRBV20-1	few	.	TGCAGTGCAACTGGGGCGGGATTAGAGACCCAGTACTTC	CSATGAGLETQYF
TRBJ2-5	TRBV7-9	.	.	TGTGCCATCAGCTTAGGGCAGGGACAAGAGACCCAGTACTTC	CAISLGQGQETQYF
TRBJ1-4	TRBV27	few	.	TGTGCCAGCAGTTTCAGTGACGGGGGCCAAAAACTGTTTTTT	CASSFSDGGQKLFF
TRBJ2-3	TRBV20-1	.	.	TGCAGTGCTAGTTGGGAGTCCATGAATACGCAGTATTTT	CSASWESMNTQYF
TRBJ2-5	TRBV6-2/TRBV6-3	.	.	TGTGCCAGCGGGGGCCTATCGACACTTAGCAAGACCCAGTACTTC	CASGGLSTLSKTQYF
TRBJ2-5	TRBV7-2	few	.	TGTGCCAGCAGCTTAGTATGGCAGGGAAGAGAGACCCAGTACTTC	CASSLVWQGRETQYF
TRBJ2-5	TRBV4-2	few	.	TGTGCCAGCAGCCAAGGAAACAGAGAAGAGACCCAGTACTTC	CASSQGNREETQYF
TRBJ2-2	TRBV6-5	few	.	TGTGCCAGCAGTTACTCCCACGGTTACGGGGAGCTGTTTTTT	CASSYSHGYGELFF
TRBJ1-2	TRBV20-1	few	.	TGCAGTGCCCCTGTGGACGTCGACTATGGCTACACCTTC	CSAPVDVDYGYTF
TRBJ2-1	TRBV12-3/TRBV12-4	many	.	TGTGCCAGCAGTTTATTGGGCTTGAAGCCCAGCGAAGATGGCCCCTACAATGAGCAGTTCTTC	CASSLLGLKPSEDGPYNEQFF
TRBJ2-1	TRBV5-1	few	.	TGCGCCAGCAGCTTGGGGACAGACTCCTACAATGAGCAGTTCTTC	CASSLGTDSYNEQFF
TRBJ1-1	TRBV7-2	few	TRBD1	TGTGCCAGCAGCCGTTGGTTCGACAGGGACAACACTGAAGCTTTCTTT	CASSRWFDRDNTEAFF
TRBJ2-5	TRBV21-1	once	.	TGTGCCAGCAGCGTAAAGACAGGGGACCAAGAGACCCAGTACTTC	CASSVKTGDQETQYF
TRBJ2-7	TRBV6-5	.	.	TGTGCCAGCAGTCAGGGACCTCACTACGAGCAGTACTTC	CASSQGPHYEQYF
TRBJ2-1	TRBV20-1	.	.	TGCAGTGCTTTCGGACCAGAACGATACAATGAGCAGTTCTTC	CSAFGPERYNEQFF
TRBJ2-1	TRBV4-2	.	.	TGTGCCAGCAGCCGTTTAGCGGAAAATGAGCAGTTCTTC	CASSRLAENEQFF
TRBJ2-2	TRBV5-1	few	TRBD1	TGCGCCAGCAGCCGTCTCCGGGACAGGACCACCGGGGAGCTGTTTTTT	CASSRLRDRTTGELFF
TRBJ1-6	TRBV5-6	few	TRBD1	TGTGCCAGCAGCCTCCAGGGGGCGCTTTCCCCACCCCTCCACTTT	CASSLQGALSPPLHF
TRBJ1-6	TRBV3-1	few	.	TGTGCCAGCAGCCAGGACGGGACTGGAAATTCACCCCTCCACTTT	CASSQDGTGNSPLHF
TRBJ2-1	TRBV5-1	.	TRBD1	TGCGCCAGCAGCCCCGACAGGGGAATGTTCTTC	CASSPDRGMFF